This record looks at one T cell receptor (beta chain) sequence and its context. The target antigen is unknown. A junction end diverges from the germline sequence, so it may reflect a read error. Using RNA template, CDR3s of TCR alpha and beta were amplified with iRepertoire arm-PCR. Tissue mRNA or PBMC total RNA, 100-400 ng, went into one-step reverse transcription and amplification. TCRdb re-derived calls from the multiplex PCR reads in MiXCR, one entry per CDR3 protein. The repertoire consists of about 180,000 distinct CDR3 sequences, with around 45% occurring once and the leading ten covering around 5.3%. This entry is derived from a study of glioma-infiltrating T cells. Study-wide findings and caveats: Very few CDR3 sequences were shared between tissue and blood. Tissue-blood divergence was below expectation in non-neoplastic patients, above in gliomas.

Sequenced sample: glioma tissue, nonneoplastic brain tissue, or PBMCs (not recorded which). The receptor comes from a human donor with low-grade glioma or glioblastoma, undergoing nonglioma brain surgery, or in good health (not recorded which).

The CDR3 sequence is CASSLELYVYTF. CDR3 bases: TGTGCCAGCAGTTTAGAGCTCTATGTCTACACCTTC. The chain couples TRBV12-3 or TRBV12-4 to TRBJ1-2; D not certain. The length of the CDR3 is 12 residues.